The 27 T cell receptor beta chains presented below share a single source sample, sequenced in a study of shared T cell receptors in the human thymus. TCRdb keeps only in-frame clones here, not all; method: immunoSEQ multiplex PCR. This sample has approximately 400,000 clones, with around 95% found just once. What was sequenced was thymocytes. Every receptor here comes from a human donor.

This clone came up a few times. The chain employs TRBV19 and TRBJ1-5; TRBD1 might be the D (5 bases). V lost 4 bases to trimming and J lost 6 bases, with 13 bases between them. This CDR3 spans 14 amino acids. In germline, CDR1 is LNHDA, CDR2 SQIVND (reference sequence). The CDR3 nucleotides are TGTGCCAGTAGTAGGAGGGGCGGGGGTCAGCCCCAGCATTTT. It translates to CASSRRGGGQPQHF. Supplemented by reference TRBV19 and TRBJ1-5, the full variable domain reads DGGITQSPKYLFRKEGQNVTLSCEQNLNHDAMYWYRQDPGQGLRLIYYSQIVNDFQKGDIAEGYSVSREKKESFPLTVTSAQKNPTAFYLCASSRRGGGQPQHFGDGTRLSIL.

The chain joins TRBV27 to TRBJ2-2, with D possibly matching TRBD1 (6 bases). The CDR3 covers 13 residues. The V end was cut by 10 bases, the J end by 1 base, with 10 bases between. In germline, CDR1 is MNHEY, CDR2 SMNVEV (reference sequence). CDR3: CATSGVNTGELFF. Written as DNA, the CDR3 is TGTGCCACCTCAGGGGTGAACACCGGGGAGCTGTTTTTT.

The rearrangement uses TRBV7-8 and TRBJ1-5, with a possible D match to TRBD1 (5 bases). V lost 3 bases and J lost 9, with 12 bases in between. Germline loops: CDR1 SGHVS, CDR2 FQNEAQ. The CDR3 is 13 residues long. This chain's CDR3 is CASSFGTRPPQHF. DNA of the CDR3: TGTGCCAGCAGCTTCGGGACGCGGCCGCCCCAGCATTTT.

CDR3 coding DNA: TGTGCCAGCAGTTTAGGGAGGGTGTCTCGCAACGAGCAGTACTTC. As protein: CASSLGRVSRNEQYF. The rearrangement joins TRBV27 to TRBJ2-7; 7 positions match TRBD2. The V gene end was trimmed by 2 bases and the J gene end by 5 bases; junction bases not matched to a gene: 9. The CDR3 covers 15 residues. Per germline, CDR1 MNHEY and CDR2 SMNVEV (reference sequence).

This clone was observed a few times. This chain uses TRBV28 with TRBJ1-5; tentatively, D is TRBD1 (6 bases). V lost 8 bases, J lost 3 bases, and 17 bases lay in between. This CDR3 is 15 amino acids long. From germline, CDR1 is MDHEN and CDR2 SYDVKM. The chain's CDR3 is CASGSEQGINQPQHF. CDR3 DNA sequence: TGTGCCAGCGGATCAGAACAGGGTATCAATCAGCCCCAGCATTTT.

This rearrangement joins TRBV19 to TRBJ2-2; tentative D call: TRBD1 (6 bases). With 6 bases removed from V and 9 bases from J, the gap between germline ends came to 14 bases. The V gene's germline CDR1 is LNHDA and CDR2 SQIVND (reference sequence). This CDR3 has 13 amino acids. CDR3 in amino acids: CASRAQGIRELFF. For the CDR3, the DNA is TGTGCCAGTAGAGCCCAGGGGATCAGGGAGCTGTTTTTT.

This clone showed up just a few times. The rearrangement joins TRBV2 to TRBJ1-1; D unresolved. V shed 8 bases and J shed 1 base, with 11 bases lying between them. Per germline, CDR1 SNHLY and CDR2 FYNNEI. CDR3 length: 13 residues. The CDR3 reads CASLLDWNTEAFF. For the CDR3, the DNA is TGTGCCAGCCTTCTAGACTGGAACACTGAAGCTTTCTTT. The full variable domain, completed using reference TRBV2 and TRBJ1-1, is EPEVTQTPSHQVTQMGQEVILRCVPISNHLYFYWYRQILGQKVEFLVSFYNNEISEKSEIFDDQFSVERPDGSNFTLKIRSTKLEDSAMYFCASLLDWNTEAFFGQGTRLTVV.

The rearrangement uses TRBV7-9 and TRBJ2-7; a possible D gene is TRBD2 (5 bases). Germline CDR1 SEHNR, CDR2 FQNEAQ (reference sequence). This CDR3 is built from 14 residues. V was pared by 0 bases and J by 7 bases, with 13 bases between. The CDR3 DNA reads TGTGCCAGCAGCTTAGCGCTCGGGGTAGGGGAGCAGTACTTC. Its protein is CASSLALGVGEQYF.

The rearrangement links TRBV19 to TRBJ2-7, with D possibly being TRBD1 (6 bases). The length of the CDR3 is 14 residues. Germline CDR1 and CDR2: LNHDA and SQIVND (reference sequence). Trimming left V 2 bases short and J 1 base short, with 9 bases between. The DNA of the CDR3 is TGTGCCAGTAGTATATACGGGACATCCTACGAGCAGTACTTC. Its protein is CASSIYGTSYEQYF.

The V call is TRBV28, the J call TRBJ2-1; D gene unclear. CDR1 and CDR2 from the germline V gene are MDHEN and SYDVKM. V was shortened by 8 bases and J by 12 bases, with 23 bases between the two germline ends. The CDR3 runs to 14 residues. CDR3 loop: CASSQRRQVSRQFF. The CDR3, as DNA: TGTGCCAGCTCCCAACGGCGGCAGGTATCGAGGCAGTTCTTC.

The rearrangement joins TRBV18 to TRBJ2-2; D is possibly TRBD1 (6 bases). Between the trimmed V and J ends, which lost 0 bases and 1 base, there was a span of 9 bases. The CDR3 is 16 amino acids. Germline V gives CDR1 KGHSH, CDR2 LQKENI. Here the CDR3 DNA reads TGTGCCAGCTCACCACCGACAGGTCAGAACACCGGGGAGCTGTTTTTT. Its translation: CASSPPTGQNTGELFF.

As DNA, the CDR3 is TGTGCCAGCAGTGCGTGGGGATACTATGGCTACACCTTC. Its translation: CASSAWGYYGYTF. The chain joins TRBV2 to TRBJ1-2; unclear D gene. Germline lookup yields CDR1 SNHLY and CDR2 FYNNEI. Trimming removed 4 bases from V and 3 bases from J, with 9 bases in between. The CDR3 spans 13 residues.

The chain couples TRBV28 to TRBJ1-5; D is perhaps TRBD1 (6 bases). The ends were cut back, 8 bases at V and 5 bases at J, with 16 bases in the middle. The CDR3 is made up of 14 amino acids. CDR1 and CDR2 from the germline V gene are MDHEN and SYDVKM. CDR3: CASLSARGHQPQHF. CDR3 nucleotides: TGTGCCAGCCTCTCGGCCAGGGGCCATCAGCCCCAGCATTTT.

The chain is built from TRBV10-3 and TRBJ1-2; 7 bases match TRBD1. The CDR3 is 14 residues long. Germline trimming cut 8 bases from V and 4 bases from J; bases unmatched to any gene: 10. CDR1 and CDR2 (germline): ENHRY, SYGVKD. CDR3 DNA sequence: TGTGCCATCCGTCTGGGACAGAGAGGCTATGGCTACACCTTC. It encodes CAIRLGQRGYGYTF.

DNA of the CDR3: TGTGCCAGCAGCTTAGGCCCTGGCGGGAGGGGTACCGGGGAGCTGTTTTTT. Amino acids: CASSLGPGGRGTGELFF. This chain uses TRBV7-6 with TRBJ2-2; 9 nucleotides align to TRBD2. Germline V CDR1 and CDR2: SGHVS, FNYEAQ. V shed 1 base, J shed 5 bases, and the junction held 8 bases outside the gene matches. The CDR3 sequence is 17 residues long.

The CDR3 protein is CASSPDKTGSYPGSNEKLFF. The CDR3 DNA follows: TGCGCCAGCAGCCCGGATAAGACAGGGAGCTATCCTGGTAGTAATGAAAAACTGTTTTTT. The chain combines TRBV5-1 with TRBJ1-4, with 7 nucleotides matching TRBD1. The CDR3 has 20 residues. CDR1 and CDR2 from the germline V gene are SGHRS and YFSETQ. V dropped 4 bases and J dropped 4; count of bases not matched to a gene: 22.

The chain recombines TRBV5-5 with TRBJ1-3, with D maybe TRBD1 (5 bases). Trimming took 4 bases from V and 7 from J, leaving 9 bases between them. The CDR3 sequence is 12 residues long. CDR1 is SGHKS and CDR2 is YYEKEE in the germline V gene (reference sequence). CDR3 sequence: CASSPGLNTIYF. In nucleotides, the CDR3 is TGTGCCAGCAGCCCAGGGCTGAACACCATATATTTT.

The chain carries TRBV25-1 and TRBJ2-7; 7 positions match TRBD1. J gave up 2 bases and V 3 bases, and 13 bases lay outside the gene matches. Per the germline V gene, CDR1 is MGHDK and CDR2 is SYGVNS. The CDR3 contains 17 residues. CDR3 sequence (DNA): TGTGCCAGCAGTGACCCCATAACAGGGGAGAGGGCCTACGAGCAGTACTTC. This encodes CASSDPITGERAYEQYF.

CDR3 in DNA: TGTGCCAGCAGTACCCGTCCGGAGACCCAGTACTTC. Translated, it gives CASSTRPETQYF. This chain connects TRBV27 to TRBJ2-5; no clear D. Germline V lookup: CDR1 MNHEY, CDR2 SMNVEV (reference sequence). This CDR3 is 12 amino acids long. V lost 5 bases, J lost 5 bases, and 9 bases lay in between.

CDR3 sequence (DNA): TGTGCCAGCAGTCCTTCGTCTGACGAGCAGTACTTC. This translates into CASSPSSDEQYF. The chain has TRBV27 and TRBJ2-7; D is uncertain. V was trimmed by 5 bases and J by 5 bases, leaving 10 bases between them. Per the germline V gene, CDR1 is MNHEY and CDR2 is SMNVEV (reference sequence). The CDR3 has 12 amino acids.

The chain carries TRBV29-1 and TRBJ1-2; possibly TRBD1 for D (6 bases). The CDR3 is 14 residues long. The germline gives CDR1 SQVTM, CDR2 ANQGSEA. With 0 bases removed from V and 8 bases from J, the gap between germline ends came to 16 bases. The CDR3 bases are TGCAGCGTTGAAGATTGCGGGCAGGGGCTGGGCTACACCTTC. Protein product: CSVEDCGQGLGYTF.

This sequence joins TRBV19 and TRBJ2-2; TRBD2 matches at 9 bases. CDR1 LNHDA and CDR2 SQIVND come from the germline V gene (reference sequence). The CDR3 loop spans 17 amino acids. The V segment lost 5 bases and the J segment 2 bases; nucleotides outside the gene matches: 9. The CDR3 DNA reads TGTGCCAGTAGTTTTCATCGGACTAGCGAAAACACCGGGGAGCTGTTTTTT. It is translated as CASSFHRTSENTGELFF. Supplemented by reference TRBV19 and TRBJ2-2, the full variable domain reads DGGITQSPKYLFRKEGQNVTLSCEQNLNHDAMYWYRQDPGQGLRLIYYSQIVNDFQKGDIAEGYSVSREKKESFPLTVTSAQKNPTAFYLCASSFHRTSENTGELFFGEGSRLTVL.

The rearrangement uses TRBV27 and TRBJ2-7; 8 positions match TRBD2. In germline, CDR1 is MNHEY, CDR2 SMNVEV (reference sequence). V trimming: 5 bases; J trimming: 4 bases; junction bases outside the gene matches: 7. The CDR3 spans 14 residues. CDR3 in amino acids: CASSLTSGPYEQYF. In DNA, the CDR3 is TGTGCCAGCAGTCTCACTAGCGGCCCTTACGAGCAGTACTTC.

CDR3: CASRRASGRETQYF. The CDR3 region has the DNA TGTGCCAGCAGGCGGGCTAGCGGGAGGGAGACCCAGTACTTC. J is TRBJ2-5 and V is TRBV27, with 11 nucleotides matching TRBD2. The CDR3 runs 14 residues. The trim removed 6 bases at V and 5 bases at J, leaving 5 bases unmatched. CDR1 and CDR2 (germline): MNHEY, SMNVEV (reference sequence).

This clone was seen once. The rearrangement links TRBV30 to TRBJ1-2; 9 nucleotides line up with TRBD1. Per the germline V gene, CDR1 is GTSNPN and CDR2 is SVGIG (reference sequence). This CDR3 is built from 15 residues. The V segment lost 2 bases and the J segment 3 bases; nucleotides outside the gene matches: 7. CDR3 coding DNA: TGTGCCTGGAGTATGGGGACAGGGTCGGACTATGGCTACACCTTC. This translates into CAWSMGTGSDYGYTF. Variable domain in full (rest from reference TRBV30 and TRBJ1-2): SQTIHQWPATLVQPVGSPLSLECTVEGTSNPNLYWYRQAAGRGLQLLFYSVGIGQISSEVPQNLSASRPQDRQFILSSKKLLLSDSGFYLCAWSMGTGSDYGYTFGSGTRLTVV.

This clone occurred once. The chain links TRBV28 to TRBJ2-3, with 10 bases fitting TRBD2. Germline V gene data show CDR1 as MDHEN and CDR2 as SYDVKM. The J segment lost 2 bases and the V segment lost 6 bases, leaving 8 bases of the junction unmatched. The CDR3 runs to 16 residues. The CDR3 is CASRRTSGTTTDTQYF. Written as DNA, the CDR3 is TGTGCCAGCAGGCGGACTAGCGGAACCACCACAGATACGCAGTATTTT.

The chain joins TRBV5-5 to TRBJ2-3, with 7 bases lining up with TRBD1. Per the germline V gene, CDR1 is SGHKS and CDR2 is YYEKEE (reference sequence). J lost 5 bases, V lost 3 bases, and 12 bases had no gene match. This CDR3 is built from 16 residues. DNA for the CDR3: TGTGCCAGCAGCTCGACCCTCAGGGGGTCAGAAGATACGCAGTATTTT. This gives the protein CASSSTLRGSEDTQYF.